This T cell receptor beta chain was recorded in a study of cytomegalovirus exposure and HLA in healthy donors. In the case of this clone: Its cognate antigen is unknown.

The PCR was carried out with 60 Vbeta primers and 13 Jbeta primers. Measured with immunoSEQ multiplex PCR; TCRdb has only the in-frame clones, and not every one. The table lists 110,000 or so clones, around 81% of them singletons. Whole-study results and caveats: Specific recognition of CMV antigens was confirmed in vitro for a few chains (all CMV-associated).

The sample comprised PBMCs. This TCR was sampled from a woman between 35 and 50 years old in good health and CMV-seronegative.

Written as DNA, the CDR3 is TGTGCCAGCAGCTTACAGGGGTTCTCTGGAAACACCATATATTTT. Its protein is CASSLQGFSGNTIYF. The chain couples TRBV7-2 to TRBJ1-3, with TRBD1 as a possible D gene (6 bases). The CDR3 covers 15 residues. Germline V gene sequence: CDR1 SGHTA, CDR2 FQGNSA. The ends were cut back, 2 bases at V and 0 bases at J, with 8 bases in the middle.